These 29 T cell receptor beta chains share one sample of origin, sequenced in a study of blood T cell repertoires in COVID-19. Generated by immunoSEQ multiplex PCR, the TCRdb table keeps only in-frame clones and is missing some. Here the sample spans about 180,000 clones, 82% being singletons. Sequences were obtained from PBMCs or T cells enriched from blood (not recorded which). These receptors were collected from a man aged 55-75 years who had recovered from COVID-19.

V and J are TRBV27 and TRBJ2-2; maybe TRBD1 (6 bases). Trimming removed 8 bases at V and 7 bases at J, with 14 bases between. The CDR3 is 13 amino acids. The germline CDR1 and CDR2 sequences are MNHEY and SMNVEV (reference sequence). CDR3 sequence reads: CASYGTRGGELFF. The CDR3 nucleotides are TGTGCCAGCTACGGGACACGAGGCGGGGAGCTGTTTTTT.

V is TRBV3-1 (or the pseudogene TRBV3-2) and J is TRBJ2-7; TRBD1 agrees at 7 bases. Germline V CDR1 and CDR2: LGHDT, YNNKEL (reference sequence). Trimming took 6 bases from V and 4 from J; bases not matched to a gene: 9. CDR3 length: 14 residues. DNA for the CDR3: TGTGCCAGCAGGGGACCAGGGGGATCTTACGAGCAGTACTTC. As protein: CASRGPGGSYEQYF.

DNA for the CDR3: TGTGCCAGTAGTATAGGACAGGATAGGGGTGAAGCTTTCTTT. Translating gives CASSIGQDRGEAFF. The chain joins TRBV19 to TRBJ1-1, with a weak D call TRBD1 (6 bases). The CDR3 covers 14 residues. The V end was cut by 1 base, the J end by 7 bases, with 13 bases between. Germline V gene lookup returns CDR1 LNHDA and CDR2 SQIVND (reference sequence).

There are many counts of this clone. The chain carries TRBV28 and TRBJ1-1, with 7 bases matching TRBD1. The CDR3 totals 12 residues. Losses at the gene ends were 3 bases for V and 9 bases for J; bases not matched to a gene: 4. In germline, CDR1 is MDHEN, CDR2 SYDVKM. In nucleotides, the CDR3 is TGTGCCAGCAGTTTGACAGGGTATCAAGCTTTCTTT. It yields the protein CASSLTGYQAFF. The full variable domain, with the rest looked up from reference TRBV28 and TRBJ1-1, is DVKVTQSSRYLVKRTGEKVFLECVQDMDHENMFWYRQDPGLGLRLIYFSYDVKMKEKGDIPEGYSVSREKKERFSLILESASTNQTSMYLCASSLTGYQAFFGQGTRLTVV.

This clone was counted once. The chain combines TRBV7-9 with TRBJ1-1, with D possibly being TRBD1 (5 bases). Trimming stripped 0 bases from V and 10 bases from J, with 18 bases between. This CDR3 has 15 residues. Germline V lookup: CDR1 SEHNR, CDR2 FQNEAQ (reference sequence). DNA of the CDR3: TGTGCCAGCAGCTTAGCGACCCGGGGGGAGGGTCGAGCTTTCTTT. It encodes CASSLATRGEGRAFF.

The chain uses TRBV5-1 and TRBJ2-7; 10 nucleotides agree with TRBD2. The germline CDR1 and CDR2 sequences are SGHRS and YFSETQ. V shed 4 bases and J 0 bases; nucleotides not matched to a gene: 16. This CDR3 region has 19 residues. The CDR3 DNA follows: TGCGCCAGCAGCCCCTATTTTGGTAGCGGGAGGACTAACTCCTACGAGCAGTACTTC. Protein product: CASSPYFGSGRTNSYEQYF.

This chain links TRBV20-1 with TRBJ2-3; D possibly corresponds to TRBD2 (6 bases). Germline lookup yields CDR1 DFQATT and CDR2 SNEGSKA (reference sequence). The CDR3 has 13 residues. V lost 3 bases, J lost 6 bases, and 13 bases lay in between. The CDR3 reads CSASDGGEDTQYF. Here the CDR3 DNA reads TGCAGTGCTAGTGATGGAGGGGAGGATACGCAGTATTTT.

The V gene is TRBV27, the J gene TRBJ1-3; tentatively, D is TRBD1 (5 bases). Per the germline V gene, CDR1 is MNHEY and CDR2 is SMNVEV (reference sequence). The CDR3 loop spans 15 amino acids. With 6 bases removed from V and 0 bases from J, the gap between germline ends came to 12 bases. Here the CDR3 DNA reads TGTGCCAGCAGGTTGTGGGGCTACTCTGGAAACACCATATATTTT. Residues: CASRLWGYSGNTIYF.

This chain uses TRBV5-4 with TRBJ2-3, with TRBD2 matching 9 bases. The CDR3 loop spans 17 amino acids. Germline V lookup: CDR1 SGHNT, CDR2 YYREEE (reference sequence). V shed 3 bases, J shed 6 bases, and the junction held 14 bases outside the gene matches. The CDR3 is CASSSDAIAGEGDTQYF. CDR3 bases: TGTGCCAGCAGCTCGGACGCGATAGCGGGGGAAGGGGATACGCAGTATTTT.

The chain employs TRBV27 and TRBJ1-2; a possible D gene is TRBD1 (5 bases). The CDR3 extends over 13 amino acids. Germline V gene sequence: CDR1 MNHEY, CDR2 SMNVEV (reference sequence). The V end was cut by 5 bases, the J end by 6 bases, with 13 bases between. The CDR3 is CASSLSTGNGYTF. The CDR3 bases are TGTGCCAGCAGTCTTTCCACAGGAAATGGCTACACCTTC.

The chain has TRBV6-5 and TRBJ2-7; 7 bases agree with TRBD1. J gave up 1 base and V 5 bases, and 2 bases lay outside the gene matches. This CDR3 has 13 amino acids. Per germline, CDR1 MNHEY and CDR2 SVGAGI. The chain's CDR3 is CASSPTGSYEQYF. The CDR3 DNA sequence: TGTGCCAGCAGTCCGACAGGGTCCTACGAGCAGTACTTC.

This clone has ten or more counts. V usage is TRBV27 and J usage is TRBJ2-1; tentatively, D is TRBD1 (5 bases). V lost 7 bases and J 6 bases, leaving 13 bases between the germline ends. This CDR3 comprises 13 residues. The germline V gene encodes CDR1 MNHEY and CDR2 SMNVEV (reference sequence). In DNA, the CDR3 is TGTGCCAGCAAAAAAATAGGGGCCAATGAGCAGTTCTTC. Translation gives CASKKIGANEQFF.

The chain combines TRBV5-5 with TRBJ1-5; D might be TRBD1 (5 bases). Deletions cut 0 bases from V and 5 bases from J, with 9 bases between. This CDR3 contains 14 residues. CDR1 SGHKS and CDR2 YYEKEE come from the germline V gene (reference sequence). CDR3: CASSLVGEDQPQHF. The CDR3 coding sequence is TGTGCCAGCAGCTTGGTAGGGGAGGATCAGCCCCAGCATTTT.

The chain links TRBV30 to TRBJ1-2; D is uncertain. The CDR3 covers 15 residues. V lost 2 bases to trimming and J lost 1 base, with 14 bases between them. Germline V gene lookup returns CDR1 GTSNPN and CDR2 SVGIG (reference sequence). The CDR3 DNA reads TGTGCCTGGAGTAACCCCAGCGCCAATAACTATGGCTACACCTTC. It codes for CAWSNPSANNYGYTF.

The chain is built from TRBV12-3 or TRBV12-4 and TRBJ1-2; 9 bases align to TRBD1. The CDR3 is 13 amino acids. Unmatched junction bases numbered 5, after V lost 6 bases and J lost 6 bases. DNA for the CDR3: TGTGCCAGCAGCCTCAGGACAGGGGATGGCTACACCTTC. Translated: CASSLRTGDGYTF.

V gene TRBV6-1 combines with J gene TRBJ2-7; a possible D gene is TRBD2 (6 bases). Germline-derived CDR1 and CDR2 are MNHNS and SASEGT. The V end was cut by 3 bases, the J end by 0 bases, with 15 bases between. The CDR3 is made up of 16 amino acids. The CDR3 region is CASSDQEGMGSYEQYF. DNA for the CDR3: TGTGCCAGCAGTGACCAGGAGGGGATGGGCTCCTACGAGCAGTACTTC.

The chain is built from TRBV18 and TRBJ2-5; TRBD2 is a possible D gene (6 bases). V shed 1 base and J shed 5 bases, with 14 bases lying between them. The CDR3 covers 15 residues. CDR1 and CDR2 (germline): KGHSH, LQKENI. CDR3 nucleotide sequence: TGTGCCAGCTCACCACAGCGGGTAGCGACGGAGACCCAGTACTTC. Amino acid sequence: CASSPQRVATETQYF. The whole variable domain, remainder taken from reference TRBV18 and TRBJ2-5, is NAGVMQNPRHLVRRRGQEARLRCSPMKGHSHVYWYRQLPEEGLKFMVYLQKENIIDESGMPKERFSAEFPKEGPSILRIQQVVRGDSAAYFCASSPQRVATETQYFGPGTRLLVL.

This clone was seen a handful of times. The rearrangement links TRBV7-2 to TRBJ1-1; no firm D call. This CDR3 contains 12 residues. Germline-derived CDR1 and CDR2 are SGHTA and FQGNSA. Deletions cut 4 bases from V and 4 bases from J, with 7 bases between. This CDR3 reads CASSYSSTEAFF. The CDR3 DNA reads TGTGCCAGCAGCTACTCAAGCACTGAAGCTTTCTTT.

V usage is TRBV4-1 and J usage is TRBJ2-7, with 7 bases aligning to TRBD1. The V gene's germline CDR1 is MGHRA and CDR2 YSYEKL. The V and J ends lost 0 bases and 4 bases, in that order; junction bases with no gene match: 6. The CDR3 is 15 residues long. CDR3 amino acids: CASSQDEDRLYEQYF. Written as DNA, the CDR3 is TGCGCCAGCAGCCAAGATGAGGACAGGCTTTACGAGCAGTACTTC.

This clone was seen many times. V and J are TRBV19 and TRBJ1-4; 8 bases map to TRBD1. CDR3 size: 17 residues. Germline CDR1 reads LNHDA; CDR2 reads SQIVND (reference sequence). V gave up 7 bases and J gave up 0 bases; unmatched junction bases: 10. The CDR3 region is CASIPGQGASTNEKLFF. CDR3 nucleotide sequence: TGTGCCAGTATCCCGGGCCAGGGGGCGTCAACTAATGAAAAACTGTTTTTT.

J is TRBJ2-3 and V is TRBV5-1, with D possibly matching TRBD1 (5 bases). The V gene lost 5 bases and the J gene lost 4 bases, with 20 bases spanning the gap. The germline V gene has CDR1 SGHRS and CDR2 YFSETQ. This CDR3 is built from 16 residues. In nucleotides, the CDR3 is TGCGCCAGCAGTCAGCAAAGTAGGGGTGCGGCAGATACGCAGTATTTT. It is translated as CASSQQSRGAADTQYF.

This chain joins TRBV6-1 and TRBJ1-5; D remains unclear. V lost 3 bases and J lost 0, with 9 bases in between. The germline CDR1 and CDR2 sequences are MNHNS and SASEGT. This CDR3 is built from 15 residues. The chain's CDR3 is CASSDLQISNQPQHF. The CDR3 DNA sequence: TGTGCCAGCAGTGATCTTCAGATTAGCAATCAGCCCCAGCATTTT.

The chain uses TRBV5-1 and TRBJ2-1; D is unresolved. The CDR3 consists of 12 residues. CDR1 and CDR2 from the germline V gene are SGHRS and YFSETQ. V was trimmed by 3 bases and J by 8 bases, leaving 9 bases between them. The CDR3 reads CASSYRVHEQFF. CDR3 DNA: TGCGCCAGCAGCTACCGAGTCCATGAGCAGTTCTTC.

The chain joins TRBV5-1 to TRBJ2-6; D is ambiguous. The CDR3 has 17 amino acids. CDR1 is SGHRS and CDR2 is YFSETQ in the germline V gene. Trimming left V 0 bases short and J 0 bases short, with 10 bases between. The DNA of the CDR3 is TGCGCCAGCAGCTTGGTGGCCGATGCCTCTGGGGCCAACGTCCTGACTTTC. This sequence encodes CASSLVADASGANVLTF.

The chain employs TRBV24-1 and TRBJ1-1; 10 bases are shared with TRBD1. The CDR3 spans 17 residues. Germline V gene lookup returns CDR1 KGHDR and CDR2 SFDVKD. V dropped 2 bases and J dropped 5; count of bases not matched to a gene: 10. The CDR3 region has the DNA TGTGCCACCAGTGATTCCGGACAGGGGGGGAATTCTACTGAAGCTTTCTTT. This sequence encodes CATSDSGQGGNSTEAFF.

V gene TRBV30 combines with J gene TRBJ1-2; tentatively, D is TRBD1 (6 bases). The CDR3 sequence is 13 residues long. Per the germline V gene, CDR1 is GTSNPN and CDR2 is SVGIG (reference sequence). Trimming shortened V by 4 bases and J by 7 bases, and 16 bases separated the two germline ends. The CDR3 is CAWTYRDSSGYTF. CDR3 nucleotide sequence: TGTGCCTGGACTTACAGGGATAGTTCTGGCTACACCTTC. Based on the CDR3 plus reference TRBV30 and TRBJ1-2, the full variable domain is SQTIHQWPATLVQPVGSPLSLECTVEGTSNPNLYWYRQAAGRGLQLLFYSVGIGQISSEVPQNLSASRPQDRQFILSSKKLLLSDSGFYLCAWTYRDSSGYTFGSGTRLTVV.

This clone is a singleton in its sample. The J gene is TRBJ1-6, the V gene TRBV5-5; possibly TRBD1 for D (5 bases). The CDR3 spans 14 residues. CDR1 is SGHKS, CDR2 YYEKEE, per germline (reference sequence). The V gene lost 0 bases and the J gene lost 10 bases, with 11 bases spanning the gap. In nucleotides, the CDR3 is TGTGCCAGCAGCTTGGTGCAGGGCGGATCACCCCTCCACTTT. Translated: CASSLVQGGSPLHF.

V gene TRBV5-1 combines with J gene TRBJ2-7; 7 bases are shared with TRBD2. Trimming took 2 bases from V and 5 from J; bases not matched to a gene: 7. The CDR3 has 14 amino acids. Germline V CDR1 and CDR2: SGHRS, YFSETQ. The CDR3 bases are TGCGCCAGCAGCTTCGGGGGAGGGGTGGACGAGCAGTACTTC. This gives the protein CASSFGGGVDEQYF.

This clone has a count of ten or more. Its ends do not fully match the called genes, so a read error is possible. This chain's CDR3 is CASSLGLAGAKGELFF. The DNA of the CDR3 is TGTGCTAGCAGCTTAGGGCTTGCGGGAGCCAAAGGGGAGCTGTTTTTT. The V gene is TRBV7-7, the J gene TRBJ2-2, with TRBD2 identical over 7 bases. Per the germline V gene, CDR1 is SSHAT and CDR2 is FNYEAQ (reference sequence). This CDR3 contains 16 residues.